This record concerns one TCR beta chain sequence. The source of the sample is a study of graft-versus-host responses after intestinal transplantation. Study-wide context: Recipients had multivisceral, liver-intestinal, or isolated intestinal transplants.

CDR3 length: 15 residues. The V segment lost 3 bases and the J segment 3 bases; nucleotides outside the gene matches: 3. Germline lookup yields CDR1 SGHDT and CDR2 YYEEEE. Assay: immunoSEQ multiplex PCR; the TCRdb copy retains only in-frame clones and omits some. Of under 20,000 clones in the sample, about 33% were seen once. Overall study findings and caveats: The authors found GvH clones in recipient marrow, some appearing first in ileum or blood.

The source was alloreactive CD4+ T cells from a mixed lymphocyte reaction culture, collected before intestinal transplant. Indicated subset: CFSE-low proliferating T cells sorted from roughly 6-day pre-transplant mixed lymphocyte reaction (GvH or HvG direction). The V call is TRBV5-6, the J call TRBJ1-1, with 12 bases identical to TRBD1. This sequence was found in a human patient who received an intestinal transplant. Here the CDR3 reads CASSWGQGAYTEAFF. CDR3 nucleotides: TGTGCCAGCAGCTGGGGACAGGGGGCTTACACTGAAGCTTTCTTT. Full variable domain (outside the CDR3, taken from reference TRBV5-6 and TRBJ1-1): DAGVTQSPTHLIKTRGQQVTLRCSPKSGHDTVSWYQQALGQGPQFIFQYYEEEERQRGNFPDRFSGHQFPNYSSELNVNALLLGDSALYLCASSWGQGAYTEAFFGQGTRLTVV.